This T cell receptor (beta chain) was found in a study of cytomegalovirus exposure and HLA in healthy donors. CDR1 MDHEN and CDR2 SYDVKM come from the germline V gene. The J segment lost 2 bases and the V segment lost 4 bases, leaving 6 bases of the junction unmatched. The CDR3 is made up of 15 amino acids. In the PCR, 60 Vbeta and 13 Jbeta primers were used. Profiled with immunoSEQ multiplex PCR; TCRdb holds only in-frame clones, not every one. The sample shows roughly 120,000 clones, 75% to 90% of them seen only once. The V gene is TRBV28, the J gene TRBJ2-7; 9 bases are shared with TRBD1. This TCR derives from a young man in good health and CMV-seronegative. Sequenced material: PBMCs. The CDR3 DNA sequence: TGTGCCAGCAGTTCAGAGGGACAGGGACCCTACGAGCAGTACTTC. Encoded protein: CASSSEGQGPYEQYF. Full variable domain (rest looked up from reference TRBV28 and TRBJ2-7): DVKVTQSSRYLVKRTGEKVFLECVQDMDHENMFWYRQDPGLGLRLIYFSYDVKMKEKGDIPEGYSVSREKKERFSLILESASTNQTSMYLCASSSEGQGPYEQYFGPGTRLTVT.